Listed below are T cell receptor beta chains from one sample, sequenced in a study of T cell repertoires in cytomegalovirus infection. TCRdb re-called the reads with MiXCR, one entry per CDR3 protein. The sample has some 150,000 distinct CDR3 sequences, about 25% seen once. The specimen sequenced was PBMCs. The receptor source for this set is a human donor in good health (CMV status not recorded). Some clones in this sample may be carry-over from other donors' samples. Both conserved end residues are part of each CDR3. D genes are given only for firm matches. Clone sizes are given selectively: once, few, many, or a class where the clone is expanded.

V gene	J gene	clone size	D gene	CDR3 protein	CDR3 DNA
TRBV28	TRBJ2-7	NA	TRBD1	CASSLGDRDSYEQYF	TGTGCCAGCAGTTTGGGGGACAGGGACTCCTACGAGCAGTACTTC
TRBV9	TRBJ1-3	few	TRBD1	CASSVGTQGGTGNTIYF	TGTGCCAGCAGCGTAGGAACCCAGGGGGGTACGGGAAACACCATATATTTT
TRBV5-1	TRBJ2-1	NA	TRBD2	CASSWTSGGEQFF	TGCGCCAGCAGCTGGACTAGCGGGGGAGAGCAGTTCTTC
TRBV20-1	TRBJ1-3	few	NA	CSARADRSSGNTIYF	TGCAGTGCTAGGGCCGACAGGAGCTCTGGAAACACCATATATTTT
TRBV29-1	TRBJ2-2	NA	TRBD1	CSAVDRANTGELFF	TGCAGCGCTGTGGACAGGGCTAACACCGGGGAGCTGTTTTTT
TRBV12-3/TRBV12-4	TRBJ2-7	NA	NA	CASSYLEYNEQYF	TGTGCCAGCAGTTACCTGGAGTACAACGAGCAGTACTTC
TRBV7-2	TRBJ2-5	many	NA	CASSAQAGATETQYF	TGTGCCAGCAGCGCCCAAGCGGGCGCGACGGAGACCCAGTACTTC
TRBV29-1	TRBJ1-5	NA	NA	CSVEQGPNQPQHF	TGCAGCGTGGAACAGGGTCCGAATCAGCCCCAGCATTTT
TRBV3-1	TRBJ2-2	few	NA	CASSQVNERAGELFF	TGTGCCAGCAGCCAAGTCAACGAAAGGGCCGGGGAGCTGTTTTTT
TRBV7-2	TRBJ2-7	few	TRBD2	CASRDRSSGRVGEQYF	TGTGCCAGCAGGGACAGGTCTAGCGGGAGGGTGGGCGAGCAGTACTTC